This T cell receptor beta chain stems from a study of T-cell memory formation after mild COVID-19. Study-level results: Researchers found some responding clones in pre-infection memory, a sign that cross-reactive memory joined. Shrinking CD4+ clones resided mostly in CM and EM, and CD8+ ones in EMRA. Nothing showed for sure that second-wave clones peaking on day 37 were SARS-CoV-2 specific. The study found balanced CD4/CD8 in clones contracting day 15 to 85 and a CD4+ lean in later expanders.

Germline assignment: CDR1 LGHDT and CDR2 YNNKEL (reference sequence). The CDR3 is 12 amino acids. V lost 6 bases to trimming and J lost 6 bases, with 9 bases between them. Note on this clonotype: Antigen specificity is unknown.

From the 5' RACE reads, TCRdb called clonotypes with MiXCR, one entry per CDR3 protein. In the table there are a few hundred thousand distinct CDR3 sequences, around a sixth of which are singletons. Sequenced: PBMCs or a T cell subset sorted from them (not recorded which). The chain employs TRBV3-1 and TRBJ2-1, with a possible D match to TRBD2 (6 bases). This sequence was found in a man in his late teens or twenties who had mild COVID-19 (a few samples of this study predate the infection). Cell type and time point are not known. The CDR3 DNA is TGTGCCAGCAGTCCTAGCGCCAATGAGCAGTTCTTC. Its translation: CASSPSANEQFF.